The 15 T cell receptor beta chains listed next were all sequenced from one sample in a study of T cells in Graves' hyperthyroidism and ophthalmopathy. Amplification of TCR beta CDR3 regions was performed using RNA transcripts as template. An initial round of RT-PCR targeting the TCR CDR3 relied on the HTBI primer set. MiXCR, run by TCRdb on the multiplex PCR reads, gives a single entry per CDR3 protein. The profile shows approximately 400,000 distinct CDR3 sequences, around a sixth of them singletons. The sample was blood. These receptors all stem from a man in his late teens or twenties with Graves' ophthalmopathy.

CDR3: CASSPGEGSPEKLFF. CDR3 in DNA: TGTGCCAGCAGCCCCGGCGAAGGGTCCCCTGAAAAACTGTTTTTT. The chain is built from TRBV7-9 and TRBJ1-4; D not resolved. Germline V gene lookup returns CDR1 SEHNR and CDR2 FQNEAQ (reference sequence). Trimming took 5 bases from V and 7 from J, leaving 17 bases between them. CDR3 length equals 15 residues.

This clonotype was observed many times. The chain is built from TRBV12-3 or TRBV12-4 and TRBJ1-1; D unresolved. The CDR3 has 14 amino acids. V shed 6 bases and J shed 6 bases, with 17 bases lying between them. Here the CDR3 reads CASSTRPGGAEAFF. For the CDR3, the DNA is TGTGCCAGCAGCACCCGCCCCGGAGGCGCTGAAGCTTTCTTT.

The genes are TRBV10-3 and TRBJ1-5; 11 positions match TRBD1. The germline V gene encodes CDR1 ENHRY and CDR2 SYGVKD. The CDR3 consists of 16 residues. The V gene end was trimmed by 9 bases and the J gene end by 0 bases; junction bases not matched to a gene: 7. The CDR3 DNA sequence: TGTGCCATTGGGACAGGGGGGGAATATAGCAATCAGCCCCAGCATTTT. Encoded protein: CAIGTGGEYSNQPQHF.

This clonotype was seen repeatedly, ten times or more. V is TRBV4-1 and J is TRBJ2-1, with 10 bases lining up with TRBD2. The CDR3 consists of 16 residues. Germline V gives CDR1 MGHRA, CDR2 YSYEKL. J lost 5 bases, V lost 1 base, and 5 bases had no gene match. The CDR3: CASSQVWLAGDNEQFF. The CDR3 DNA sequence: TGCGCCAGCAGCCAAGTCTGGCTAGCGGGAGACAATGAGCAGTTCTTC.

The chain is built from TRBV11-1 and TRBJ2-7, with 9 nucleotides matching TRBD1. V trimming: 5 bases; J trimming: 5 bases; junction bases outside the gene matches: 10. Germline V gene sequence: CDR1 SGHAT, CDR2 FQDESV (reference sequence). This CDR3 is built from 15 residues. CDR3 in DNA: TGTGCCAGCAGCAGAGTGACAGGGGGAAGAAACGAGCAGTACTTC. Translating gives CASSRVTGGRNEQYF. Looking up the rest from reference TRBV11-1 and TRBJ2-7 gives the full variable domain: EAEVAQSPRYKITEKSQAVAFWCDPISGHATLYWYRQILGQGPELLVQFQDESVVDDSQLPKDRFSAERLKGVDSTLKIQPAELGDSAMYLCASSRVTGGRNEQYFGPGTRLTVT.

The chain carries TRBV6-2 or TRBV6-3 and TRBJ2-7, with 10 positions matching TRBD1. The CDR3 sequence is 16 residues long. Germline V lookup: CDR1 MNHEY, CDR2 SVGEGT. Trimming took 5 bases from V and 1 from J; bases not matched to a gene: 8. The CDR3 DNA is TGTGCCAGCAGTACCCTAAGGACAGGGGGATCCTACGAGCAGTACTTC. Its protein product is CASSTLRTGGSYEQYF.

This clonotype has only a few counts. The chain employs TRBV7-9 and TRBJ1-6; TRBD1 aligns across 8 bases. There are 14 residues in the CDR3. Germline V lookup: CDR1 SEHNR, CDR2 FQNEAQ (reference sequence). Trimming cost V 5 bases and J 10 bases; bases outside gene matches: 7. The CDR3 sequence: CASSPGQGESPLHF. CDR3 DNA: TGTGCCAGCAGCCCTGGACAGGGTGAATCACCCCTCCACTTT.

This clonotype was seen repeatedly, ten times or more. The CDR3 DNA is TGTGCCAGCAGAGCCCAAACAACGGGGGAGCAGTACTTC. It encodes CASRAQTTGEQYF. The rearrangement uses TRBV28 and TRBJ2-7; D is perhaps TRBD2 (5 bases). V lost 6 bases and J 7 bases, leaving 16 bases between the germline ends. The CDR3 has 13 residues. Looked up from germline, CDR1 is MDHEN and CDR2 is SYDVKM. Full variable domain (missing parts from reference TRBV28 and TRBJ2-7): DVKVTQSSRYLVKRTGEKVFLECVQDMDHENMFWYRQDPGLGLRLIYFSYDVKMKEKGDIPEGYSVSREKKERFSLILESASTNQTSMYLCASRAQTTGEQYFGPGTRLTVT.

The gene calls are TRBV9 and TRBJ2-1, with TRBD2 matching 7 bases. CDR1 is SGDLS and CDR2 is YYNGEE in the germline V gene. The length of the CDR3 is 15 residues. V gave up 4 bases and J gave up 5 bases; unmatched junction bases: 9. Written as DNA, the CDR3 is TGTGCCAGCAGCCCCCGGGGAGGGTTCGACAATGAGCAGTTCTTC. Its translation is CASSPRGGFDNEQFF.

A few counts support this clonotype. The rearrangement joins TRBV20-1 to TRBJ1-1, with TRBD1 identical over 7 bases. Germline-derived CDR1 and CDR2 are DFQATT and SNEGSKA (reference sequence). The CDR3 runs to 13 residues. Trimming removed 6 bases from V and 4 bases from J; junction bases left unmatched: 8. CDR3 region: CSATIRGGTEAFF. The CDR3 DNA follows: TGCAGTGCCACCATCAGGGGGGGCACTGAAGCTTTCTTT.

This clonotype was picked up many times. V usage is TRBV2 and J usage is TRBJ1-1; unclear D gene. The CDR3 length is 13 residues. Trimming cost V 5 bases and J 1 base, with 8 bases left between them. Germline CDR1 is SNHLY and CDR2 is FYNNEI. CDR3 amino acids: CASSTRANTEAFF. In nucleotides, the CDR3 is TGTGCCAGCAGTACTAGGGCGAACACTGAAGCTTTCTTT.

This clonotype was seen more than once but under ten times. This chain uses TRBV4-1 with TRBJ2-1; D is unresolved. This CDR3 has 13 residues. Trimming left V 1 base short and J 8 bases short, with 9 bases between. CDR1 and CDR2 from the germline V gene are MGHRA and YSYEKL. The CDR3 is CASSQAPLDEQFF. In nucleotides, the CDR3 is TGCGCCAGCAGCCAAGCCCCCCTAGATGAGCAGTTCTTC.

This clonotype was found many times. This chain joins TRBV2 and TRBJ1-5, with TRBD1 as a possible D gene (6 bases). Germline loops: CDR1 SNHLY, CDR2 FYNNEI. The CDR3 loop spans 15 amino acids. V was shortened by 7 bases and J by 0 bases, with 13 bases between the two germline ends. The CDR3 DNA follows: TGTGCCAGCACATGGGCCAGGGGTAGCAATCAGCCCCAGCATTTT. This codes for CASTWARGSNQPQHF. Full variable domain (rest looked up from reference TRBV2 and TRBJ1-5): EPEVTQTPSHQVTQMGQEVILRCVPISNHLYFYWYRQILGQKVEFLVSFYNNEISEKSEIFDDQFSVERPDGSNFTLKIRSTKLEDSAMYFCASTWARGSNQPQHFGDGTRLSIL.

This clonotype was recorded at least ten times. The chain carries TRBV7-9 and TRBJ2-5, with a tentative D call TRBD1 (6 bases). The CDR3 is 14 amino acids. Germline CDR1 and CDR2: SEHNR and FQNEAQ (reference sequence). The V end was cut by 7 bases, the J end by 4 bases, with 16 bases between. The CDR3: CASNLQGTAETQYF. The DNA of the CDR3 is TGTGCCAGCAACCTACAGGGCACCGCAGAGACCCAGTACTTC.

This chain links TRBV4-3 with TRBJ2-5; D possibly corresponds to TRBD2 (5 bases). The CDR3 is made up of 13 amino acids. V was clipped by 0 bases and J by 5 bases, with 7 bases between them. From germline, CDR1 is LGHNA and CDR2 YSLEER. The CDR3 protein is CASSQEPGETQYF. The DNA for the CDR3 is TGCGCCAGCAGCCAAGAACCGGGGGAGACCCAGTACTTC.